Shown below are 8 T cell receptor beta chains from a single sample sequenced in a study of blood T cell repertoires in COVID-19. Generated by immunoSEQ multiplex PCR, the TCRdb table keeps only in-frame clones and is missing some. The repertoire holds fewer than 50,000 clones, roughly four fifths seen once, with over 30% in the top ten. The sequenced sample consisted of peripheral blood. These receptors all stem from a man between 35 and 55 years old with active or convalescent COVID-19.

The V gene is TRBV28, the J gene TRBJ2-1; TRBD2 matches 14 bases. The CDR3 is 14 residues long. Trimming took 6 bases from V and 9 from J; bases not matched to a gene: 4. Germline assignment: CDR1 MDHEN and CDR2 SYDVKM. This CDR3 is CASRTSGRAREQFF. The CDR3 DNA reads as TGTGCCAGCAGGACTAGCGGGAGGGCCCGTGAGCAGTTCTTC.

The CDR3 nucleotides read TGTGCCAGCAGCGTAGGACAGGGGGTTGGCTACACCTTC. Translated, it gives CASSVGQGVGYTF. The J gene is TRBJ1-2, the V gene TRBV9, with 9 nucleotides matching TRBD1. The CDR3 consists of 13 residues. J gave up 7 bases and V 0 bases, and 1 base lay outside the gene matches. The germline V gene has CDR1 SGDLS and CDR2 YYNGEE.

V is TRBV28 and J is TRBJ2-7, with D possibly TRBD1 on 6 matching bases. The germline CDR1 and CDR2 sequences are MDHEN and SYDVKM. The CDR3 totals 15 residues. V dropped 6 bases and J dropped 2 bases, with 17 bases sitting between them. CDR3 nucleotides: TGTGCCAGCAGCCTCCCCGGGACATTCGCCTACGAGCAGTACTTC. Translation: CASSLPGTFAYEQYF.

The chain has TRBV19 and TRBJ2-2, with unresolved D. The V and J ends lost 8 bases and 3 bases respectively, with 7 bases between them. The CDR3 extends over 12 amino acids. CDR1 is LNHDA, CDR2 SQIVND, per germline (reference sequence). CDR3 sequence: CASELDTGELFF. The DNA for the CDR3 is TGTGCCAGTGAATTAGACACCGGGGAGCTGTTTTTT.

In DNA, the CDR3 is TGTGCCATCAGAGGACAGGGAGAGACCGGGGAGCTGTTTTTT. Translated, it gives CAIRGQGETGELFF. The genes are TRBV10-3 and TRBJ2-2; 8 bases are shared with TRBD1. The CDR3 runs 14 residues. Germline CDR1 ENHRY, CDR2 SYGVKD. V gave up 6 bases and J gave up 5 bases; unmatched junction bases: 5.

J is TRBJ2-3 and V is TRBV7-9; 10 bases map to TRBD2. The CDR3 contains 16 residues. The V segment lost 1 base and the J segment 3 bases; nucleotides outside the gene matches: 4. In germline, CDR1 is SEHNR, CDR2 FQNEAQ (reference sequence). CDR3 DNA sequence: TGTGCCAGCAGCTTAGGGTTAGCGGGAGGTACAGATACGCAGTATTTT. Amino acids: CASSLGLAGGTDTQYF.

This chain uses TRBV4-2 with TRBJ2-1; 8 bases are a match to TRBD2. V lost 4 bases to trimming and J lost 8 bases; unmatched junction nucleotides: 10. The CDR3 covers 15 residues. Germline lookup yields CDR1 LGHNA and CDR2 YNFKEQ. CDR3 nucleotides: TGTGCCAGCAGCCTTCGGGGGGGCCAATGGGATGAGCAGTTCTTC. It yields the protein CASSLRGGQWDEQFF.

The chain links TRBV4-3 to TRBJ1-1; D gene ambiguous. This CDR3 is 18 amino acids long. The ends were cut back, 0 bases at V and 6 bases at J, with 23 bases in the middle. Germline assignment: CDR1 LGHNA and CDR2 YSLEER. Written as DNA, the CDR3 is TGCGCCAGCAGCCAAGATTTGGGCTCCGATGGTTCATTCGCTGAAGCTTTCTTT. Protein: CASSQDLGSDGSFAEAFF.